This entry is about one T cell receptor (beta chain). The sample is drawn from a study of identical twins. From the 5' RACE reads, TCRdb called clonotypes with MiXCR, one entry per CDR3 protein. The profile covers approximately 600,000 distinct CDR3 sequences, with just over 7% appearing a single time and 1.5% to 2% taken by the ten largest. This CDR3 has 17 amino acids. Trimming cost V 3 bases and J 4 bases; bases outside gene matches: 6. Germline V CDR1 and CDR2: MGHRA, YSYEKL. A further study also used this sample, focusing on yellow fever vaccine responses in identical twins.

The chain joins TRBV4-1 to TRBJ1-6; TRBD1 matches 10 bases. The TCR comes from a woman aged 18 to 35 in good health. Specimen: PBMCs. The CDR3 spells CASSQDRDRGYNSPLHF. DNA for the CDR3: TGCGCCAGCAGCCAGGACCGGGACAGGGGATATAATTCACCCCTCCACTTT.